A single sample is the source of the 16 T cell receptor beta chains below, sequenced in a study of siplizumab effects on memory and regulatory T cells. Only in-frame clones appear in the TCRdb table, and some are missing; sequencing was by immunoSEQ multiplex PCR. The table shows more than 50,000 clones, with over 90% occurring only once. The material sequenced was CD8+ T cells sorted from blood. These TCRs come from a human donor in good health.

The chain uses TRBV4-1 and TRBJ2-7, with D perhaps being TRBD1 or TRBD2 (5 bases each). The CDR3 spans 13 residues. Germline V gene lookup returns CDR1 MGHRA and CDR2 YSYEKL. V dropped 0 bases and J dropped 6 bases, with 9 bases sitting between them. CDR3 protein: CASSQDPGTEQYF. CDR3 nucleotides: TGCGCCAGCAGCCAAGATCCAGGGACCGAGCAGTACTTC.

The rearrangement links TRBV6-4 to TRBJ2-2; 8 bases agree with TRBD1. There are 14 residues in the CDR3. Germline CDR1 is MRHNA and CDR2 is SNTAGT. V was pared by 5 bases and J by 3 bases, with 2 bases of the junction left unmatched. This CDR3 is CASSPGGHTGELFF. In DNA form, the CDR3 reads TGTGCCAGCAGTCCAGGGGGCCACACCGGGGAGCTGTTTTTT.

The CDR3 bases are TGTGCCAGCAAGAGATCGGCAGGGGGCGGATACGAGCAGTACTTC. Protein: CASKRSAGGGYEQYF. J is TRBJ2-7 and V is TRBV2; 8 bases agree with TRBD1. V trimming: 7 bases; J trimming: 4 bases; junction bases outside the gene matches: 12. The CDR3 is 15 amino acids. Germline V CDR1 and CDR2: SNHLY, FYNNEI.

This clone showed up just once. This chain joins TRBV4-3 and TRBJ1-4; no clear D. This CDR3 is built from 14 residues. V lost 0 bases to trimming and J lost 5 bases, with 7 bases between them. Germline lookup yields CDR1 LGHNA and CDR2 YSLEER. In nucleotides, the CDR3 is TGCGCCAGCAGCCAAGATAGCCGGAATGAAAAACTGTTTTTT. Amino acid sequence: CASSQDSRNEKLFF.

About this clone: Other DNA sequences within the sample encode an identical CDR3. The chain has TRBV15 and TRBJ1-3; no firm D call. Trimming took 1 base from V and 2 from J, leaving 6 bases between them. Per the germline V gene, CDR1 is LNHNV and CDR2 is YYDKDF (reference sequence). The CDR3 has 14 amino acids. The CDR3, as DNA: TGTGCCACCAGCAGAGCGGGAGCTGGAAACACCATATATTTT. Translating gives CATSRAGAGNTIYF.

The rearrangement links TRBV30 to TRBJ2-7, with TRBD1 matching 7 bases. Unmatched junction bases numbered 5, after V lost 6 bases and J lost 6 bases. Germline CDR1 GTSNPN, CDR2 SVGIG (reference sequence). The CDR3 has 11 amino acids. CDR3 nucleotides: TGTGCCTGCCAAACAGGGGCCGAGCAGTACTTC. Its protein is CACQTGAEQYF. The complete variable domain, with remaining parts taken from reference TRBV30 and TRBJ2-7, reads SQTIHQWPATLVQPVGSPLSLECTVEGTSNPNLYWYRQAAGRGLQLLFYSVGIGQISSEVPQNLSASRPQDRQFILSSKKLLLSDSGFYLCACQTGAEQYFGPGTRLTVT.

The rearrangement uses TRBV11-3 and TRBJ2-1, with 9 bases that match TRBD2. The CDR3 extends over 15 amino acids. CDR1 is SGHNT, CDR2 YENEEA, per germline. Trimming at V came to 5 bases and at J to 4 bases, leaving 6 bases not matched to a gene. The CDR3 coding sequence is TGTGCCAGCAGCGTTAGCGGGAGCAGTTACAATGAGCAGTTCTTC. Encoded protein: CASSVSGSSYNEQFF.

CDR3 loop: CASSVRGPWEQYF. CDR3 coding DNA: TGTGCCAGCAGTGTACGTGGTCCGTGGGAGCAGTACTTC. The chain combines TRBV6-6 with TRBJ2-7; the D is unclear. Germline CDR1 is MNHNY and CDR2 is SVGAGI (reference sequence). The V and J ends lost 5 bases and 7 bases respectively, with 15 bases between them. The CDR3 totals 13 residues.

The CDR3 reads CASSGLLTSGSYNEQFF. The CDR3 nucleotides are TGTGCCAGCAGCGGCCTCCTAACTAGCGGGAGTTACAATGAGCAGTTCTTC. The chain uses TRBV9 and TRBJ2-1, with 11 nucleotides matching TRBD2. Germline CDR1 SGDLS, CDR2 YYNGEE. The junction had 9 bases not matched to a gene; V was cut back by 3 bases and J by 4 bases. The CDR3 consists of 17 residues.

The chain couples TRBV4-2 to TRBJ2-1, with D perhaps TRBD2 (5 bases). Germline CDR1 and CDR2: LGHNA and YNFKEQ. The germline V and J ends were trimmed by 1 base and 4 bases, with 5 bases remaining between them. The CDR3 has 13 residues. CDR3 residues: CASSQGEYNEQFF. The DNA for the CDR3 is TGTGCCAGCAGCCAAGGGGAGTACAATGAGCAGTTCTTC.

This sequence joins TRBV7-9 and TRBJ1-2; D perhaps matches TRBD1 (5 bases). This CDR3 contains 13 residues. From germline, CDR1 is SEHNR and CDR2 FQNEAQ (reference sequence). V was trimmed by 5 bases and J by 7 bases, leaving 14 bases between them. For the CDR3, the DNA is TGTGCCAGCAGCCCTGGCAGGGACGGTGGCTACACCTTC. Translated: CASSPGRDGGYTF.

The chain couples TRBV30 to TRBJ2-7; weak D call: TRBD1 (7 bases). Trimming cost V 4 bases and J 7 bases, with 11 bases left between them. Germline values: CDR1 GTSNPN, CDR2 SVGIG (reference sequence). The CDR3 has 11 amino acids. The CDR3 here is CAWTRGREQYF. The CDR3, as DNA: TGTGCCTGGACCAGGGGGAGGGAGCAGTACTTC.

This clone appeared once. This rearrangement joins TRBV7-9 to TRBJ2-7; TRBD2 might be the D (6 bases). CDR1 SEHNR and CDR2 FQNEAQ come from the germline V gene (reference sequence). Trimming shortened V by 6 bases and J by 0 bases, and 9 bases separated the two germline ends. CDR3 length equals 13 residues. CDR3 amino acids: CASRFSGSYEQYF. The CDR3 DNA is TGTGCCAGCAGATTTAGCGGCTCCTACGAGCAGTACTTC.

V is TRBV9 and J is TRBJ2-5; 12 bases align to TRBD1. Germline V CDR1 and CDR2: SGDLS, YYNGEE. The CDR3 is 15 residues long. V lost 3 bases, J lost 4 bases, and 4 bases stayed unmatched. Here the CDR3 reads CASSGGQGAGETQYF. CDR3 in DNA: TGTGCCAGCAGCGGGGGACAGGGGGCTGGAGAGACCCAGTACTTC.

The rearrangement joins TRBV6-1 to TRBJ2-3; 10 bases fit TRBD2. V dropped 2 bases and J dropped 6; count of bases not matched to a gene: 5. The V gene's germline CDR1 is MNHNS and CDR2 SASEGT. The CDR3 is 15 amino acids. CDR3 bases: TGTGCCAGCAGTGAACTAGCGGGAGAGAAGGATACGCAGTATTTT. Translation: CASSELAGEKDTQYF.

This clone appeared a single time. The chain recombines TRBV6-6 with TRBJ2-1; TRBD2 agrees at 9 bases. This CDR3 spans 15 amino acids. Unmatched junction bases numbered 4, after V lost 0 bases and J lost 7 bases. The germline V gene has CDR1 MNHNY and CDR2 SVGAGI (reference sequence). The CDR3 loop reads CASSYSAGGPNEQFF. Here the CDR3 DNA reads TGTGCCAGCAGTTACTCCGCGGGAGGGCCTAATGAGCAGTTCTTC.